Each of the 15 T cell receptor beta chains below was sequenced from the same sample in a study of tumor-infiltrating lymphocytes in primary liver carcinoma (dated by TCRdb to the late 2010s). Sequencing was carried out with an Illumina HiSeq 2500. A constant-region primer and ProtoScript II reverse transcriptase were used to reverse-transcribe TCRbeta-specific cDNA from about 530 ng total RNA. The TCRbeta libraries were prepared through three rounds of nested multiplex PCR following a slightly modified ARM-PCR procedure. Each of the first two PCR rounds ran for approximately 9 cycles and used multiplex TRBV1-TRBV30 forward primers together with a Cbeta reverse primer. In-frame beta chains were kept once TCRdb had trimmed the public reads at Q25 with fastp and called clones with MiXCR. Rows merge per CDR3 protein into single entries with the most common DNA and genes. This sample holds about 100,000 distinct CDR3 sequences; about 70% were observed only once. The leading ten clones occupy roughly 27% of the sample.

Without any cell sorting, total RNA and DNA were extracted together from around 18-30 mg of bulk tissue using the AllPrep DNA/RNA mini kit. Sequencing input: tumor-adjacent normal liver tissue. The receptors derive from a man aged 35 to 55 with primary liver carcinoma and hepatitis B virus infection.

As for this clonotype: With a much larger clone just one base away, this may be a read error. The CDR3 sequence is CVSSFNPGVGSNQPQHF. The DNA for the CDR3 is TGTGTCAGCAGTTTCAACCCGGGGGTGGGTAGCAATCAGCCCCAGCATTTT. The chain recombines TRBV12-3 or TRBV12-4 with TRBJ1-5; D is possibly TRBD1 (5 bases). This CDR3 has 17 residues.

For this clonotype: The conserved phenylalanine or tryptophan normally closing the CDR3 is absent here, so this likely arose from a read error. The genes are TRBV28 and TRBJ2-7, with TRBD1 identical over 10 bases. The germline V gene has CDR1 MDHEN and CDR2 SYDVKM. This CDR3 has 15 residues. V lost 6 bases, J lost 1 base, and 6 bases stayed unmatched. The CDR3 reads CASSYRDRGSYEQYS. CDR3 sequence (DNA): TGTGCCAGCAGCTACCGGGACAGGGGTTCCTACGAGCAGTACTCC.

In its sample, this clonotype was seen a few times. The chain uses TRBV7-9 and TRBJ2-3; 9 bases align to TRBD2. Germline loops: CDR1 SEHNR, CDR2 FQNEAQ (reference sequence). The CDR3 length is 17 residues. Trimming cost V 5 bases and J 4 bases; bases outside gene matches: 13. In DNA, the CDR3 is TGTGCCAGCAGCCTCGGACTAGCGTTGACCGAGGCAGATACGCAGTATTTT. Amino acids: CASSLGLALTEADTQYF.

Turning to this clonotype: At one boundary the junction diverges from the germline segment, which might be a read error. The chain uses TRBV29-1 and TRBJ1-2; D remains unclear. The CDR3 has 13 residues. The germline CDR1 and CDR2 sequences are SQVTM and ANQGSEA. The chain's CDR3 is CGVGTDLNYGYTF. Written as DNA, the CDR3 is TGCGGCGTTGGTACAGACCTAAACTATGGTTACACCTTC. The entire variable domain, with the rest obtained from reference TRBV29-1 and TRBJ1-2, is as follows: SAVISQKPSRDICQRGTSLTIQCQVDSQVTMMFWYRQQPGQSLTLIATANQGSEATYESGFVIDKFPISRPNLTFSTLTVSNMSPEDSSIYLCGVGTDLNYGYTFGSGTRLTVV.

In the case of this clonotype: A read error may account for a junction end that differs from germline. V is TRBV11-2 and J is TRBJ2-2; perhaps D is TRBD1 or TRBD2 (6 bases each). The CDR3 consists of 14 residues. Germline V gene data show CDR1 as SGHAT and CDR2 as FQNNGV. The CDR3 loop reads CARSRGRDTEELFF. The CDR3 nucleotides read TGTGCCAGGAGCCGCGGGCGGGACACCGAGGAGCTGTTTTTT.

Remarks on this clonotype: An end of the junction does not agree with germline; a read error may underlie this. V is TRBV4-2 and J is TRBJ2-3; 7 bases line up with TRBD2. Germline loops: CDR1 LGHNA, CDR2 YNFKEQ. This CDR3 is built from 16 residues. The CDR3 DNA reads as TGTACCAGCAGCCGCCCGGAAGCGGGAAGGTTAGATACGCAGTATTTT. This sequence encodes CTSSRPEAGRLDTQYF.

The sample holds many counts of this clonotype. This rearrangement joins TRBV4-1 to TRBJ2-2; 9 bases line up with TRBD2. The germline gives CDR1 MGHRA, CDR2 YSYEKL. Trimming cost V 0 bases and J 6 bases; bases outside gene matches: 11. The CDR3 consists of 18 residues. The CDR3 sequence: CASSQEPGLAYYAGELFF. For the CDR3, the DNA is TGCGCCAGCAGCCAAGAACCCGGACTAGCGTACTACGCCGGGGAGCTGTTTTTT.

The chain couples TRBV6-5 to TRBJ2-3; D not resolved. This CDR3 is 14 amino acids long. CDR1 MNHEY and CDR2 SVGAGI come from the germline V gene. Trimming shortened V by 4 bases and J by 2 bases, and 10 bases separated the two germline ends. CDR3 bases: TGTGCCAGCAGTTGTGTCGGAGCCACAGATACGCAGTATTTT. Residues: CASSCVGATDTQYF.

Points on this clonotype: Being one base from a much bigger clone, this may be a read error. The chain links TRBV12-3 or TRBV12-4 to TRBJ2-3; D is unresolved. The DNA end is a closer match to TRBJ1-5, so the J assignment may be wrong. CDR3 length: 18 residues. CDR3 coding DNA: TGTGCCAGCAGTTTAGGGGCCCCTTCTCATGCTAGCACAGATACGCAGCATTTT. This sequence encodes CASSLGAPSHASTDTQHF.

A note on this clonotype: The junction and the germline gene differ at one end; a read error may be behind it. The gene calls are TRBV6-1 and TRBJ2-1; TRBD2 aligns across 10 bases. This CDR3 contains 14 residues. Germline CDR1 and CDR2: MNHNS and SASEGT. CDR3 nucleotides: TGTGTCAGCAGGCTAGCGGGAGCCGTGGGTCAGCAGTTCTTC. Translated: CVSRLAGAVGQQFF.

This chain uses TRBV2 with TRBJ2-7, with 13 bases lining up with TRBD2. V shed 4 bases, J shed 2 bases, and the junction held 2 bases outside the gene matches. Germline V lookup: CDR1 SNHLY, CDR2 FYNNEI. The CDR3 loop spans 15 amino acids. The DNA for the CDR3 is TGTGCCAGCAGTGGACTAGCGGGAGGAACCTACGAGCAGTACTTC. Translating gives CASSGLAGGTYEQYF.

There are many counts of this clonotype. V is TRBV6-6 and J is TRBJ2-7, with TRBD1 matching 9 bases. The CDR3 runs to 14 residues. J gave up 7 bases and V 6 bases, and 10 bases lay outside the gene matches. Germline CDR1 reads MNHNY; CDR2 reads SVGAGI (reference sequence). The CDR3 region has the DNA TGTGCCAGCAGCCCTACAGGGGGCGCGGGAGAGCAGTACTTC. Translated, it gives CASSPTGGAGEQYF.

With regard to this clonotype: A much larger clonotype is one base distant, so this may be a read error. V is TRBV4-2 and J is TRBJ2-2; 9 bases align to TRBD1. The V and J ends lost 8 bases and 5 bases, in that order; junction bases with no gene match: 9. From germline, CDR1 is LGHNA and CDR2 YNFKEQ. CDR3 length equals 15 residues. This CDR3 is CASCPRTGETGELFF. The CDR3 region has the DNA TGTGCCAGCTGCCCGCGGACAGGGGAAACCGGGGAGCTGTTTTTT.

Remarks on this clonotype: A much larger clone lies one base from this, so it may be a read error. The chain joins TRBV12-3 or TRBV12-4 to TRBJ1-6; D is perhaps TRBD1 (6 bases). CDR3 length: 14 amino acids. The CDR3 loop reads CASSSGQRNSPFHF. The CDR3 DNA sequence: TGTGCCAGCAGCTCAGGACAGAGGAATTCACCCTTCCACTTT.

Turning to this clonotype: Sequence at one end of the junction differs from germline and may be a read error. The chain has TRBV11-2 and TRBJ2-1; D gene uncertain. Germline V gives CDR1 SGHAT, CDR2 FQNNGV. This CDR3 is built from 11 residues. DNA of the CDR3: TGTGCCAGCGGCTTAGCCAATGATCAGTTCTTC. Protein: CASGLANDQFF.